This T cell receptor (beta chain) emerged from a study of shared clonotypes between healthy human individuals. Sequencing used immunoSEQ multiplex PCR; TCRdb keeps in-frame clones, though not all of them. The sample consists of 560,000 or so clones, approximately 96% of them appearing once. Trimming removed 3 bases from V and 8 bases from J, with 17 bases in between. The CDR3 runs 15 residues. The germline CDR1 and CDR2 sequences are LNHNV and YYDKDF (reference sequence). It was CD45RO-negative cells, positively selected for CCR7, that made up naive CD8 cells, with terminally differentiated effector memory CD45RA+ cells excluded.

This TCR was sampled from a woman aged 25-40 years in good health. The gene calls are TRBV15 and TRBJ1-3; D is uncertain. Sequencing was done on a sample of naive CD8+ T cells sorted from blood. The CDR3 sequence: CATSSRSGSVDTIYF. CDR3 DNA: TGTGCCACCAGCAGCCGTTCGGGGAGCGTGGACACCATATATTTT.